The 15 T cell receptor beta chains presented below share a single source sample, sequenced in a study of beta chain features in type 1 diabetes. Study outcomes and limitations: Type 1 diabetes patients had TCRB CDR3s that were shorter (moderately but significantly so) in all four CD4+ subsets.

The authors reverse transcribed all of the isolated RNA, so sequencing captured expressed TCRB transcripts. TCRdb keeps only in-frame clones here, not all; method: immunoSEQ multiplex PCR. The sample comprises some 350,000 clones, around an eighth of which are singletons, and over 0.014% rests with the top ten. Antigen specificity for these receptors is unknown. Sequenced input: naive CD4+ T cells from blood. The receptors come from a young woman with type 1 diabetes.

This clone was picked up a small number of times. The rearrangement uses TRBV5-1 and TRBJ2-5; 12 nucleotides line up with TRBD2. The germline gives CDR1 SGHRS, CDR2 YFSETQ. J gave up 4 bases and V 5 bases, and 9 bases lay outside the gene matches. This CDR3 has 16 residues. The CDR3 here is CASSGLAGSGVETQYF. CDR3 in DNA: TGCGCCAGCAGTGGACTAGCGGGGAGTGGTGTAGAGACCCAGTACTTC.

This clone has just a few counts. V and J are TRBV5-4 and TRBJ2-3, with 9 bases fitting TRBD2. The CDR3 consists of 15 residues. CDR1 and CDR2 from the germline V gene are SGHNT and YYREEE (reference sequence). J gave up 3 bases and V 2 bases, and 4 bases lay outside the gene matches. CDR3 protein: CASSFGLAKTDTQYF. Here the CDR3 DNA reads TGTGCCAGCAGCTTTGGACTAGCGAAGACAGATACGCAGTATTTT.

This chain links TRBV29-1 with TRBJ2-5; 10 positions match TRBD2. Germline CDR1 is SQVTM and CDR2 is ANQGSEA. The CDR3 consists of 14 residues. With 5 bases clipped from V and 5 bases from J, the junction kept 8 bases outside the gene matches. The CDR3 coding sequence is TGCAGCGTTCAAACTAGCGGGAAAGGGGAGACCCAGTACTTC. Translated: CSVQTSGKGETQYF.

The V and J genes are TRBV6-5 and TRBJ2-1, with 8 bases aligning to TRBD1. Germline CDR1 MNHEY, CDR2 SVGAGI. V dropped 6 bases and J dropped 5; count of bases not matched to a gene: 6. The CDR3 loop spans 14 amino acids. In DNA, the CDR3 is TGTGCCAGCAGAGGGACAGGCGGGAACAATGAGCAGTTCTTC. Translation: CASRGTGGNNEQFF.

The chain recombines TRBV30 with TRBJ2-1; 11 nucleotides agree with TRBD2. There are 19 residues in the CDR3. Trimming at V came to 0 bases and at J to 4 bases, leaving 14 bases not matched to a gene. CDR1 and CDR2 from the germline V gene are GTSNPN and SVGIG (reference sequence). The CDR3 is CAWSVMLAGGLGPYNEQFF. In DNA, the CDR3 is TGTGCCTGGAGTGTAATGTTAGCGGGAGGGTTGGGGCCTTACAATGAGCAGTTCTTC. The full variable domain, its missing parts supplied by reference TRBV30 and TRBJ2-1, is SQTIHQWPATLVQPVGSPLSLECTVEGTSNPNLYWYRQAAGRGLQLLFYSVGIGQISSEVPQNLSASRPQDRQFILSSKKLLLSDSGFYLCAWSVMLAGGLGPYNEQFFGPGTRLTVL.

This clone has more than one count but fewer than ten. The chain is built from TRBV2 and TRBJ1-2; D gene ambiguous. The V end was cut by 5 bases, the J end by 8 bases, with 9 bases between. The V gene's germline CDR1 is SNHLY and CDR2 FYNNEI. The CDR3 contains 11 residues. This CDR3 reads CASSLSGGYTF. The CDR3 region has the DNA TGTGCCAGCAGTCTTTCCGGGGGCTACACCTTC.

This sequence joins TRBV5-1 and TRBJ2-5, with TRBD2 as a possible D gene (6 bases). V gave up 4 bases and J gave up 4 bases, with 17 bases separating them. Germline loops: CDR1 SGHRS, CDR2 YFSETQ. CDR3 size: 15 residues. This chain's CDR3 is CASSPQGGGRETQYF. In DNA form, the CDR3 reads TGCGCCAGCAGCCCCCAGGGTGGGGGGAGAGAGACCCAGTACTTC.

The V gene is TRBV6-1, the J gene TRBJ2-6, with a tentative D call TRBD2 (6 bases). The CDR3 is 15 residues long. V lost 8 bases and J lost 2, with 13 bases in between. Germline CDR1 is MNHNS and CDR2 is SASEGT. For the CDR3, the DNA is TGTGCCAGCCGGTTTCCGGGGGCTGGGGCCAACGTCCTGACTTTC. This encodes CASRFPGAGANVLTF.

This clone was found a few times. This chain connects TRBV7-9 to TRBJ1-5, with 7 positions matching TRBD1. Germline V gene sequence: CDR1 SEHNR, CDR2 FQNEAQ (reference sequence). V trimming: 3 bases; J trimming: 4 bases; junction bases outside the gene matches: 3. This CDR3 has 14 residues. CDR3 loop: CASSLDRTNQPQHF. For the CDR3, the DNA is TGTGCCAGCAGCTTGGACAGGACTAATCAGCCCCAGCATTTT.

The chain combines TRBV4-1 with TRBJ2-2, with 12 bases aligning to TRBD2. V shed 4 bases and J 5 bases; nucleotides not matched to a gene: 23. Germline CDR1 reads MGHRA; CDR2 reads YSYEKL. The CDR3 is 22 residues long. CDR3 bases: TGCGCCAGCAGCCCATTCCCACGGAGGGAGGACCCCGGGACTAGCGGGACCGGGGAGCTGTTTTTT. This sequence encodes CASSPFPRREDPGTSGTGELFF.

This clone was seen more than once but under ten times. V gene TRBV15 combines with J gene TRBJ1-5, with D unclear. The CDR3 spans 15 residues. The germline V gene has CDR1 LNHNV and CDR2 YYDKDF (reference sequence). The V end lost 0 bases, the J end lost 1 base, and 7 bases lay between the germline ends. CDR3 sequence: CATSRDRVSNQPQHF. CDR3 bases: TGTGCCACCAGCAGAGATCGGGTGAGCAATCAGCCCCAGCATTTT.

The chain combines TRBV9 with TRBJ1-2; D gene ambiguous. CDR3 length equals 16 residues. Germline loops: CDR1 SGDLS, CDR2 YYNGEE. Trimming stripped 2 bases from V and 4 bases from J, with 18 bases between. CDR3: CASSVGRPDFSYGYTF. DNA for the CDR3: TGTGCCAGCAGCGTGGGCCGTCCGGACTTTAGCTATGGCTACACCTTC.

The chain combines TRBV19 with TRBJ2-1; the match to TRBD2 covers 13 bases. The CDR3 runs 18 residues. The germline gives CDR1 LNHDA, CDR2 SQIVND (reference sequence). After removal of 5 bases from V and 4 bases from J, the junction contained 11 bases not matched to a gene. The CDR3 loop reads CASSPYFQLAGGYNEQFF. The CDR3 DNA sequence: TGTGCCAGTAGTCCCTACTTTCAACTAGCGGGAGGGTACAATGAGCAGTTCTTC.

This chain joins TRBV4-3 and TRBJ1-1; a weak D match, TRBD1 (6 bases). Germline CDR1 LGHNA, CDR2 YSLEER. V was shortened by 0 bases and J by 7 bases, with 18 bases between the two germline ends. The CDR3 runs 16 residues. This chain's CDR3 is CASSQDSDTGWGEAFF. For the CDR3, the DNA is TGCGCCAGCAGCCAAGATTCCGATACAGGGTGGGGTGAAGCTTTCTTT.

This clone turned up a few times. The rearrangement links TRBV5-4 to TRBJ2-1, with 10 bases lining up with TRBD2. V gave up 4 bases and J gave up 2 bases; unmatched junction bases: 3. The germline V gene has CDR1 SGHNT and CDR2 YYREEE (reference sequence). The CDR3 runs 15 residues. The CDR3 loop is CASSAAGGAYNEQFF. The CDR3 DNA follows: TGTGCCAGCAGCGCAGCGGGAGGGGCCTACAATGAGCAGTTCTTC.